This TCR beta chain was recorded in a study of blood T cell repertoires in COVID-19. Whole-study context: The study drew acute and convalescent COVID-19 samples from the United States, Italy and Spain. PBMCs, B-cell-depleted T cells, or T cells provided the cDNA or gDNA that made up the material.

Source study methods: Nucleated cell counts were estimated from reference gene primer amplification. Some clones are missing from TCRdb's copy, which holds only in-frame ones; the method was immunoSEQ multiplex PCR. V and J calls and clone size are given by that table; D and trimming were obtained from the DNA. Of roughly 200,000 clones listed, roughly 92% are singletons. Patients from Seattle were sampled longitudinally, starting during active infection. The CDR3 has 16 residues. V shed 2 bases and J 10 bases; nucleotides not matched to a gene: 7. Germline V gene lookup returns CDR1 MNHNS and CDR2 SASEGT.

The rearrangement joins TRBV6-1 to TRBJ1-6; 11 bases fit TRBD1. This clonotype originated in a young man with COVID-19, enrolled during active disease. The material sequenced was peripheral blood. The CDR3 nucleotides are TGTGCCAGCAGTGAAATTGGGACAGGGGGTGAATCACCCCTCCACTTT. Translation: CASSEIGTGGESPLHF.